These 6 T cell receptor beta chains were all obtained from the same sample, sequenced in a study of cytomegalovirus exposure and HLA in healthy donors. PCR used 60 Vbeta primers and 13 Jbeta primers. The assay was immunoSEQ multiplex PCR, and TCRdb's table has in-frame clones only and misses some. The table has some 130,000 clones, less than 65% seen once. Sequences were obtained from PBMCs. The receptors shown here come from a man in his forties or fifties in good health and CMV-seropositive.

This clone has a handful of counts. The gene calls are TRBV6-5 and TRBJ1-1; D uncertain. Trimming took off 7 bases at V and 1 base at J, with 10 bases between the two ends. The CDR3 is 13 residues long. Germline V gives CDR1 MNHEY, CDR2 SVGAGI. CDR3 in DNA: TGTGCCAGCACTCCTGGTAGGAACACTGAAGCTTTCTTT. Amino acid sequence: CASTPGRNTEAFF.

This clone was seen a handful of times. DNA for the CDR3: TGTGCCAGCAGCCAAGTCCCCAGGGGTTTAGAGACCCAGTACTTC. It specifies CASSQVPRGLETQYF. This rearrangement joins TRBV14 to TRBJ2-5; possible D gene TRBD1, 6 bases. The CDR3 has 15 residues. Germline V gene lookup returns CDR1 SGHDN and CDR2 FVKESK. The V gene lost 1 base and the J gene lost 4 bases, with 13 bases spanning the gap.

The chain combines TRBV7-9 with TRBJ1-5; D might be TRBD1 (5 bases). CDR1 is SEHNR, CDR2 FQNEAQ, per germline (reference sequence). V lost 0 bases and J 2 bases, leaving 8 bases between the germline ends. The CDR3 covers 15 residues. CDR3 nucleotides: TGTGCCAGCAGCTTAGCAGGGGAGGGCAATCAGCCCCAGCATTTT. This translates into CASSLAGEGNQPQHF.

The chain has TRBV6-6 and TRBJ1-4; 8 nucleotides agree with TRBD1. This CDR3 region has 14 residues. CDR1 MNHNY and CDR2 SVGAGI come from the germline V gene (reference sequence). V shed 8 bases and J 6 bases; nucleotides not matched to a gene: 8. The CDR3 reads CASSPRTGYEKLFF. The CDR3 nucleotides are TGTGCCAGCTCCCCCCGGACAGGGTATGAAAAACTGTTTTTT.

The chain carries TRBV29-1 and TRBJ1-1; unclear D gene. The germline V gene has CDR1 SQVTM and CDR2 ANQGSEA. The CDR3 covers 12 residues. Trimming shortened V by 4 bases and J by 0 bases, and 6 bases separated the two germline ends. CDR3 sequence (DNA): TGCAGCGTTGGCAGGATGAACACTGAAGCTTTCTTT. It encodes CSVGRMNTEAFF.

The V gene is TRBV19, the J gene TRBJ2-7; 7 nucleotides match TRBD2. Germline V CDR1 and CDR2: LNHDA, SQIVND (reference sequence). Trimming removed 3 bases from V and 4 bases from J; junction bases left unmatched: 6. The CDR3 spans 14 residues. The CDR3 is CASSMGGTNYEQYF. Here the CDR3 DNA reads TGTGCCAGTAGTATGGGGGGGACCAATTACGAGCAGTACTTC.